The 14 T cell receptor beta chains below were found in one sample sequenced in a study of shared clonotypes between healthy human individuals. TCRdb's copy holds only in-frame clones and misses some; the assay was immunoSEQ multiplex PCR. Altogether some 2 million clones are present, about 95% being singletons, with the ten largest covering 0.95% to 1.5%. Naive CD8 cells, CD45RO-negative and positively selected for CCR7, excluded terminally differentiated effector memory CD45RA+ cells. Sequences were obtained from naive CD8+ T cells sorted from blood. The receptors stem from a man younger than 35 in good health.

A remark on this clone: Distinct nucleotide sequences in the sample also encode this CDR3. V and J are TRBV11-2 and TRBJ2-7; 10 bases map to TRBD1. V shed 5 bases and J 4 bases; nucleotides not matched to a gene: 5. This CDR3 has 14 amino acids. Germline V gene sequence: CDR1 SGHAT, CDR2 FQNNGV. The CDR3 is CASSAGTGAYEQYF. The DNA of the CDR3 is TGTGCCAGCAGCGCCGGGACAGGGGCTTACGAGCAGTACTTC.

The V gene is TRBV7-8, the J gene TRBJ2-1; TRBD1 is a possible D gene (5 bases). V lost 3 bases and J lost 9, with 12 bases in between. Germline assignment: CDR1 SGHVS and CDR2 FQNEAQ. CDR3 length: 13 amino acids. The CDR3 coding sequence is TGTGCCAGCAGCTTGCAGGGTTCTGGTGAGCAGTTCTTC. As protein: CASSLQGSGEQFF.

CDR3 sequence reads: CASSLTNGVYGYTF. The CDR3 nucleotides are TGTGCCAGCAGCTTGACAAACGGCGTCTATGGCTACACCTTC. The chain uses TRBV5-5 and TRBJ1-2; D gene ambiguous. The CDR3 has 14 amino acids. CDR1 is SGHKS and CDR2 is YYEKEE in the germline V gene (reference sequence). Trimming cost V 1 base and J 4 bases, with 11 bases left between them.

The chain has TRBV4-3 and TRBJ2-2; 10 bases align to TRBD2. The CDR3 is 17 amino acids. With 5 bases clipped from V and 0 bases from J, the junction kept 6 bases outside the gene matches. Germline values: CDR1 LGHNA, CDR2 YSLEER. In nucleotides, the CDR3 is TGCGCCAGCAGCGACATAGCGGGAGGCCCGAACACCGGGGAGCTGTTTTTT. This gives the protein CASSDIAGGPNTGELFF.

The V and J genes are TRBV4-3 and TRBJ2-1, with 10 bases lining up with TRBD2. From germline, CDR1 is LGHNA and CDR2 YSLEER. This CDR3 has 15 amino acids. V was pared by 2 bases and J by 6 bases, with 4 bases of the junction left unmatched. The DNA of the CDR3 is TGCGCCAGCAGCCAATTTACTAGCGGGGCCAATGAGCAGTTCTTC. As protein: CASSQFTSGANEQFF.

CDR3 coding DNA: TGTGCCAGCAGCTTATCGCCCCCCAATGAGCAGTTCTTC. It yields the protein CASSLSPPNEQFF. V gene TRBV7-9 combines with J gene TRBJ2-1; D is ambiguous. The V end was cut by 2 bases, the J end by 6 bases, with 8 bases between. CDR3 length: 13 amino acids. CDR1 and CDR2 from the germline V gene are SEHNR and FQNEAQ (reference sequence).

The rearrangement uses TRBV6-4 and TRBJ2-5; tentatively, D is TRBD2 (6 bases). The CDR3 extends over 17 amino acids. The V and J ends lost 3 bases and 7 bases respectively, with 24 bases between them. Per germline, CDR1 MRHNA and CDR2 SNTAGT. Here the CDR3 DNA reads TGTGCCAGCAGTGAGTGGGGGGTGACTTGGGTGGGTGCGACCCAGTACTTC. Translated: CASSEWGVTWVGATQYF.

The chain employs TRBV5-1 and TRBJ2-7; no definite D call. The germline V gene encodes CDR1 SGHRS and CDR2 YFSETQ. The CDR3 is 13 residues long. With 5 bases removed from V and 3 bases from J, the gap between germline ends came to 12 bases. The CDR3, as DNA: TGCGCCAGCAGTCGGGCAGCCAACTACGAGCAGTACTTC. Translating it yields CASSRAANYEQYF. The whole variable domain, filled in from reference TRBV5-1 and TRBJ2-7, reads KAGVTQTPRYLIKTRGQQVTLSCSPISGHRSVSWYQQTPGQGLQFLFEYFSETQRNKGNFPGRFSGRQFSNSRSEMNVSTLELGDSALYLCASSRAANYEQYFGPGTRLTVT.

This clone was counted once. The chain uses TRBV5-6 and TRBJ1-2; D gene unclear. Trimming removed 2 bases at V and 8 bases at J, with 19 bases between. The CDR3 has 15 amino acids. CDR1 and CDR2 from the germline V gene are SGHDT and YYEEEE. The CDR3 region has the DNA TGTGCCAGCAGCTTTACAGAAATCCCATCACAGGGCTACACCTTC. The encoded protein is CASSFTEIPSQGYTF. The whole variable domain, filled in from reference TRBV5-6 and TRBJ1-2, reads DAGVTQSPTHLIKTRGQQVTLRCSPKSGHDTVSWYQQALGQGPQFIFQYYEEEERQRGNFPDRFSGHQFPNYSSELNVNALLLGDSALYLCASSFTEIPSQGYTFGSGTRLTVV.

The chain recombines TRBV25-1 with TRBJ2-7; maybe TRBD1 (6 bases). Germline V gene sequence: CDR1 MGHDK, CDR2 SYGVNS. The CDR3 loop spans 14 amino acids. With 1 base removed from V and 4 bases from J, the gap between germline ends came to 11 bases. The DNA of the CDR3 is TGTGCCAGCAGTGAATCAGGGGAGTTGTACGAGCAGTACTTC. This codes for CASSESGELYEQYF.

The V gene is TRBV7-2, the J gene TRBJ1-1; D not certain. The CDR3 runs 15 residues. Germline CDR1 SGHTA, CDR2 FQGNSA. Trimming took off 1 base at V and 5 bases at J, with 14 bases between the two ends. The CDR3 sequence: CASSLGGGVGTEAFF. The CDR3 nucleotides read TGTGCCAGCAGCTTAGGGGGAGGTGTCGGGACTGAAGCTTTCTTT. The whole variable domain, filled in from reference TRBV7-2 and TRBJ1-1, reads GAGVSQSPSNKVTEKGKDVELRCDPISGHTALYWYRQSLGQGLEFLIYFQGNSAPDKSGLPSDRFSAERTGGSVSTLTIQRTQQEDSAVYLCASSLGGGVGTEAFFGQGTRLTVV.

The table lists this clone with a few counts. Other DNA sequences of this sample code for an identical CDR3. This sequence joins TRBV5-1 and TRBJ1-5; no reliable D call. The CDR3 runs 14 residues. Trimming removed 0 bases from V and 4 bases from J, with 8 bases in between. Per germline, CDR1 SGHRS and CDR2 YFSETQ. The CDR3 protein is CASSLEGGNQPQHF. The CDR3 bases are TGCGCCAGCAGCTTGGAAGGCGGGAATCAGCCCCAGCATTTT.

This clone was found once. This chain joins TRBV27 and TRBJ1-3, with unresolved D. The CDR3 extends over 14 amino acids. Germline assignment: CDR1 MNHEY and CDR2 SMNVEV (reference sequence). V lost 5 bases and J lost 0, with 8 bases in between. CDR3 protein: CASSPTYSGNTIYF. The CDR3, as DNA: TGTGCCAGCAGTCCGACATACTCTGGAAACACCATATATTTT.

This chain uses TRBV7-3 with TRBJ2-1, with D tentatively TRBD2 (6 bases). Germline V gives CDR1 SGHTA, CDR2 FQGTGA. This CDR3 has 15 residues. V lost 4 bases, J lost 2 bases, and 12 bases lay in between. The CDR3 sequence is CASSSEAGAYNEQFF. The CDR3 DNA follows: TGTGCCAGCAGCTCCGAAGCGGGCGCCTACAATGAGCAGTTCTTC.